This T cell receptor (beta chain) was sequenced during a study of neoadjuvant anti-PD-1 for oral cavity cancer (dated by TCRdb to 2020 to 2023). As for the study more broadly: Before undergoing curative-intent surgical resection, most patients got three to four biweekly nivolumab doses at 3 mg/kg. Patients who did not progress were given a fourth nivolumab dose at about day 43 and had definitive surgical resection on days 50-56. Patients with complete response, partial response or stable disease by RECIST 1.1 were defined as responders, whereas patients with progression were defined as non-responders. There were approximately 12 patients in the parent correlative cohort, and the response rate was around 30%.

Summary of the overall study and its limitations: TCR analyses included only three patients per response group, and the authors called for larger cohorts for validation. Higher pretreatment blood Treg/Th17 ratios correlated with higher pretreatment blood TCRbeta clonality and lower post-treatment tumor TCRbeta clonality. After neoadjuvant nivolumab, significantly higher T cell clonality (Gini index) was found within PBMCs in non-responders than in responders.

For deep sequencing of PBMC libraries, mostly about 480 ng of input genomic DNA was used, and six replicates were run per sample. The immunoSEQ hsTCRbeta kit was used to prepare TCRbeta libraries, following the manufacturer's instructions. Sequencing of the completed libraries took place using an Illumina NovaSeq 6000 S4 flow cell after they had been pooled to around 2.7 nM. Regarding the original processing steps: Raw data preprocessing and quality control were performed with the immunoSEQ Analyzer. The analysis was restricted to productive rearrangements, with each unique CDR3 amino acid sequence defining a clonotype. Repertoire clonality was estimated as the Gini-Simpson index, which was calculated using the R package tcR. Student's t test was used to compare Gini indices, and Pearson correlation was used to assess associations with tumor size change. This immuneACCESS table, as held by TCRdb, lists in-frame sequences with V and J called but not all clones. Of the missing ones, under half trace to an unresolved V gene in checked studies; the others have no known cause. That table gives V, J and clone size, and the DNA gave D and trimming. The sample table records 7,500 to 10,000 clones; about 70% of these occur just once. The ten top clones hold 4.2% of the sample.

The CDR3, cysteine through phenylalanine, is 15 amino acids long. Just the 45-base CDR3 DNA is kept, in frame starting at base 1. Based on the germline V gene, the CDR1 and CDR2 sequences are SGHRS and YFSETQ. V and J lose 1 base and 3 bases, and a span of 10 bases separates them. Comments on this clone: This clone's antigen is unknown. Base qualities are not provided; no much larger clone lies one nucleotide away.

This sample's time point label indicates: after neoadjuvant nivolumab, at surgical resection. The patients had newly diagnosed stage II-IVA oral cavity squamous cell carcinoma and had not received any prior systemic or radiation treatment. The cohort consisted of patients with HPV-negative, locally advanced oral cavity squamous cell carcinoma. Peripheral blood mononuclear cells were analyzed directly, without maintenance or expansion in culture. The samples were drawn from a longitudinal correlative study tied to a single-arm phase II trial testing neoadjuvant nivolumab in oral cavity squamous cell carcinoma. Subject-matched pre- and post-treatment PBMCs and tumors from three responders and three non-responders underwent genomic DNA-based TCRbeta sequencing. Peripheral blood mononuclear cells were drawn once before nivolumab treatment and a second time after treatment, when surgery took place. The Maxwell RSC DNA from Cells kit was used to extract genomic DNA from PBMCs.

This receptor was taken from a person between 40 and 80 years old with oral cavity squamous cell carcinoma. Here the chain combines TRBV5-1 and TRBJ2-2; the D region may be TRBD1 or TRBD2, each matching 5 bases equally. Sequenced material: PBMCs, taken after nivolumab (anti-PD-1) treatment. The base sequence is TGCGCCAGCAGCTTGCTGAGAGGGGACACCGGGGAGCTGTTTTTT. Its translation is CASSLLRGDTGELFF.